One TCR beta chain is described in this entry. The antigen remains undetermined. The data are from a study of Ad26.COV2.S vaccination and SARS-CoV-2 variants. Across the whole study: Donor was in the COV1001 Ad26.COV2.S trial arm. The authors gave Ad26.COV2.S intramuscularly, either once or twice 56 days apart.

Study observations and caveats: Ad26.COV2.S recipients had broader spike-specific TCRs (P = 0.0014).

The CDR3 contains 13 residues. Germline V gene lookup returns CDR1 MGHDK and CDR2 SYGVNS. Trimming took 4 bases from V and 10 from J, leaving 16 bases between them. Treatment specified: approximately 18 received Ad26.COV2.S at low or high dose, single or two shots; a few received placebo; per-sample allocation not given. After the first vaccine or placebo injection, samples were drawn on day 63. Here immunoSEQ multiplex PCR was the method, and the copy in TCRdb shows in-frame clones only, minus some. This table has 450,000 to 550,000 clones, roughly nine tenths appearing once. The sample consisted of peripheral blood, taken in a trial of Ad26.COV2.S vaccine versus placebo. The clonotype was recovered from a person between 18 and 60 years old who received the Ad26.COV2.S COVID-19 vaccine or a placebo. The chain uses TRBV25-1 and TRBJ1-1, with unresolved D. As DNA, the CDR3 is TGTGCCAGCAGTGTTCCGGGCCAAGACCGAGCTTTCTTT. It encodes CASSVPGQDRAFF. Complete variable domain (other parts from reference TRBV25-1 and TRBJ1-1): EADIYQTPRYLVIGTGKKITLECSQTMGHDKMYWYQQDPGMELHLIHYSYGVNSTEKGDLSSESTVSRIRTEHFPLTLESARPSHTSQYLCASSVPGQDRAFFGQGTRLTVV.